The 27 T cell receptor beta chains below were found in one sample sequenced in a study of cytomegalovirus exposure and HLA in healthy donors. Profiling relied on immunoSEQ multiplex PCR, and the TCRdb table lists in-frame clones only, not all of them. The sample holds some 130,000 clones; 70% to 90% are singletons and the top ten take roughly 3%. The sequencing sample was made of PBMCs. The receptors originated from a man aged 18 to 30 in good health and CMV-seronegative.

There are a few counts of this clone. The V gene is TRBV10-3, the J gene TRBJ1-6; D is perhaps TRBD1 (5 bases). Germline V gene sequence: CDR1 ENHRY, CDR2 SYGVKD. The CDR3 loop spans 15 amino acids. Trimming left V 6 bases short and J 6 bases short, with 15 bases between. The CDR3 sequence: CAIRGEGRSNSPLHF. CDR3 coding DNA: TGTGCCATCAGAGGGGAGGGACGGTCTAATTCACCCCTCCACTTT.

The CDR3 region is CASSGPTGGPGREQFF. CDR3 sequence (DNA): TGTGCCAGCAGTGGCCCCACGGGGGGGCCGGGGCGTGAGCAGTTCTTC. This chain connects TRBV27 to TRBJ2-1; 8 positions agree with TRBD2. V lost 5 bases, J lost 9 bases, and 15 bases stayed unmatched. The germline gives CDR1 MNHEY, CDR2 SMNVEV (reference sequence). The CDR3 length is 16 residues.

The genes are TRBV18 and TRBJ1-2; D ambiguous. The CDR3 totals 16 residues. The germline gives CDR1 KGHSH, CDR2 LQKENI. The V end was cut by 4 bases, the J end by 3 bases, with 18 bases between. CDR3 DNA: TGTGCCAGCTCACTAAACGTGGAAGGAGAGGACTATGGCTACACCTTC. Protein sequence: CASSLNVEGEDYGYTF. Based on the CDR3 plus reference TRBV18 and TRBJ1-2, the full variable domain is NAGVMQNPRHLVRRRGQEARLRCSPMKGHSHVYWYRQLPEEGLKFMVYLQKENIIDESGMPKERFSAEFPKEGPSILRIQQVVRGDSAAYFCASSLNVEGEDYGYTFGSGTRLTVV.

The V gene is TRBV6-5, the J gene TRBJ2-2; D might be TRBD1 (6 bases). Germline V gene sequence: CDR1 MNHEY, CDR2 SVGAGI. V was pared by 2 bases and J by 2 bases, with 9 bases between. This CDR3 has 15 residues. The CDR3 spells CASSYAQGNTGELFF. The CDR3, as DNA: TGTGCCAGCAGTTACGCACAGGGTAACACCGGGGAGCTGTTTTTT.

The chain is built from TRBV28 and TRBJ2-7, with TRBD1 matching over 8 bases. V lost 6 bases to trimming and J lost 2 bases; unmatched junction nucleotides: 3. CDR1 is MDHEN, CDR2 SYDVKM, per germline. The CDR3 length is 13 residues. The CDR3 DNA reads TGTGCCAGCAGGGCGGGACAGGCCTACGAGCAGTACTTC. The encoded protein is CASRAGQAYEQYF.

For the CDR3, the DNA is TGTGCCAGCAGCTTAGTGGGGACAGGGAATGTTTGGACTGAAGCTTTCTTT. This codes for CASSLVGTGNVWTEAFF. The chain recombines TRBV7-2 with TRBJ1-1; 9 bases line up with TRBD1. J lost 5 bases, V lost 1 base, and 11 bases had no gene match. Germline CDR1 and CDR2: SGHTA and FQGNSA. The CDR3 consists of 17 residues.

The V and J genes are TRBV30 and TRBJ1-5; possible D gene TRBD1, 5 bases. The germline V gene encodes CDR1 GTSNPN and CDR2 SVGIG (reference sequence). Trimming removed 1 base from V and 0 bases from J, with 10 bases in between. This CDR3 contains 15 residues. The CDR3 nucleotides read TGTGCCTGGAGTGCAGGGCTCTATAGCAATCAGCCCCAGCATTTT. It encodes CAWSAGLYSNQPQHF.

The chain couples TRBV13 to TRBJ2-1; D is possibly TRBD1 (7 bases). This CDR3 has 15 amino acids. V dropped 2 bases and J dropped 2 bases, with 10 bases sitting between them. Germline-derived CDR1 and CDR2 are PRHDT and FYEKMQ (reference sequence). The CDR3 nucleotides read TGTGCCAGCAGCTTAAGGAGGGGGCCCTACAATGAGCAGTTCTTC. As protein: CASSLRRGPYNEQFF. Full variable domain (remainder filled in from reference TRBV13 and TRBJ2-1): AAGVIQSPRHLIKEKRETATLKCYPIPRHDTVYWYQQGPGQDPQFLISFYEKMQSDKGSIPDRFSAQQFSDYHSELNMSSLELGDSALYFCASSLRRGPYNEQFFGPGTRLTVL.

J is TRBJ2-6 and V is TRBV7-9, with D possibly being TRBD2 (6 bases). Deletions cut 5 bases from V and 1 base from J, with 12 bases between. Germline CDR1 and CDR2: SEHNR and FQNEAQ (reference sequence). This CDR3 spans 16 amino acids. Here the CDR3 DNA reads TGTGCCAGCAGCGCAACAGGAGGGTCTGGGGCCAACGTCCTGACTTTC. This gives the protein CASSATGGSGANVLTF.

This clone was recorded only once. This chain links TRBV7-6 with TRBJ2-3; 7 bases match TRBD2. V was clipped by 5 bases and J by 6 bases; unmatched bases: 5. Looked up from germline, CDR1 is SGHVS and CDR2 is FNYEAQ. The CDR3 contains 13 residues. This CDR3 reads CASSVPLADTQYF. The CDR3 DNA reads TGTGCCAGCAGCGTCCCACTAGCGGATACGCAGTATTTT.

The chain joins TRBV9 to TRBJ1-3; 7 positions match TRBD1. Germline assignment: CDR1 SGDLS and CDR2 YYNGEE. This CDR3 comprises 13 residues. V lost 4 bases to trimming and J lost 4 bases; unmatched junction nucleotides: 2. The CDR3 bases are TGTGCCAGCAGCCGGGACAGAGGAAACACCATATATTTT. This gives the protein CASSRDRGNTIYF.

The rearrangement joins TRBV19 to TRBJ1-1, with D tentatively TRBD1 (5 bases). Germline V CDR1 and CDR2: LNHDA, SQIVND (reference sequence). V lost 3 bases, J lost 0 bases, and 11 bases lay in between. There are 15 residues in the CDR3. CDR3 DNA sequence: TGTGCCAGTAGTATGAGCGACAGATTGAACACTGAAGCTTTCTTT. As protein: CASSMSDRLNTEAFF. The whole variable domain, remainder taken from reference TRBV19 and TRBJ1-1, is DGGITQSPKYLFRKEGQNVTLSCEQNLNHDAMYWYRQDPGQGLRLIYYSQIVNDFQKGDIAEGYSVSREKKESFPLTVTSAQKNPTAFYLCASSMSDRLNTEAFFGQGTRLTVV.

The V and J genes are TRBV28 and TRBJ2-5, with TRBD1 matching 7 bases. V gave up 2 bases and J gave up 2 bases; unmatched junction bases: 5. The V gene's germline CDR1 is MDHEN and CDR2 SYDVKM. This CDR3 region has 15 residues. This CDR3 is CASSLVGQLQETQYF. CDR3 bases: TGTGCCAGCAGTTTAGTGGGACAGTTGCAAGAGACCCAGTACTTC.

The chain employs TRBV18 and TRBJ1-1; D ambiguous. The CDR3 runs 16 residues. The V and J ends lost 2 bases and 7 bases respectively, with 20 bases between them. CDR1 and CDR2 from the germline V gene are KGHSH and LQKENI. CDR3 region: CASSPSAEARPDEAFF. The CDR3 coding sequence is TGTGCCAGCTCACCATCGGCAGAGGCGCGCCCGGATGAAGCTTTCTTT.

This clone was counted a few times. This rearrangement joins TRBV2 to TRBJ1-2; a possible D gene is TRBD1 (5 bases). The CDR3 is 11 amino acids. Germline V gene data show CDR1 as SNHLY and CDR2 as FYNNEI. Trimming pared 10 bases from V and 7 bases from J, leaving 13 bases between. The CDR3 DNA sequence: TGTGCCACCCAGACAGTGTCTGGCTACACCTTC. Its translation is CATQTVSGYTF.

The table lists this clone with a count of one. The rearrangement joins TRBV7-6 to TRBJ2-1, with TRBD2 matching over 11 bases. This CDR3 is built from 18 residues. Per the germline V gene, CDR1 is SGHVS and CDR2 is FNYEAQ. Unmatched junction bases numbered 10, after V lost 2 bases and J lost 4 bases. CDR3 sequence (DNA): TGTGCCAGCAGCTTACTTTCGGGACTAGCGGACTCTTACAATGAGCAGTTCTTC. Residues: CASSLLSGLADSYNEQFF.

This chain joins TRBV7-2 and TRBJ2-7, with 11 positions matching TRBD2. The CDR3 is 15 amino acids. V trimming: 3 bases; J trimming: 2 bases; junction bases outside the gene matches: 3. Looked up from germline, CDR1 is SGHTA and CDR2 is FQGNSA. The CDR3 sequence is CASSFLGLAAYEQYF. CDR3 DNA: TGTGCCAGCAGCTTTCTGGGACTAGCGGCCTACGAGCAGTACTTC.

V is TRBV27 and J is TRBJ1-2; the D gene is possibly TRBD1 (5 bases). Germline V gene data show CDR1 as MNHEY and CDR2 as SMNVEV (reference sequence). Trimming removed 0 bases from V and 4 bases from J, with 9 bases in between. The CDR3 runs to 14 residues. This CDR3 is CASSLSQGFYGYTF. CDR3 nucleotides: TGTGCCAGCAGTTTATCCCAGGGTTTCTATGGCTACACCTTC.

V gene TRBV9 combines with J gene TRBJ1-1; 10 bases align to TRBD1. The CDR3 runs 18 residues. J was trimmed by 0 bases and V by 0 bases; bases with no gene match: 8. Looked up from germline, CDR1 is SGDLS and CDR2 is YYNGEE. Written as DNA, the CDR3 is TGTGCCAGCAGCGTAGGTGAAGACAGGGGGCTTTTGAACACTGAAGCTTTCTTT. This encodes CASSVGEDRGLLNTEAFF.

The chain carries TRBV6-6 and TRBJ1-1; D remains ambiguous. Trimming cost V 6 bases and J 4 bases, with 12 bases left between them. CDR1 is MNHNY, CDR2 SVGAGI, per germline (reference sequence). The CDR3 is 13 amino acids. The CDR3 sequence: CASRTEPVTEAFF. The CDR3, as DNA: TGTGCCAGCAGAACGGAGCCAGTCACTGAAGCTTTCTTT.

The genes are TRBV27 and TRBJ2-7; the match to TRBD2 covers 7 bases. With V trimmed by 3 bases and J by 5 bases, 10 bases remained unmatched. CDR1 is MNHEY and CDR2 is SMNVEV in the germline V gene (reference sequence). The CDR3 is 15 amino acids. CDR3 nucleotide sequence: TGTGCCAGCAGTTTGAGGGTGGGAGGGGTCGACGAGCAGTACTTC. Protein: CASSLRVGGVDEQYF.

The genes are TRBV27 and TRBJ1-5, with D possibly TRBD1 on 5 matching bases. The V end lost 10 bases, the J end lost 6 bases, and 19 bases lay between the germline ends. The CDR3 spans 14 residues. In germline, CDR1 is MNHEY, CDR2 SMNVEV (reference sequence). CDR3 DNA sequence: TGTGCCAACAGGAAAGCCGGCGGAGCTCAGCCCCAGCATTTT. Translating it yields CANRKAGGAQPQHF.

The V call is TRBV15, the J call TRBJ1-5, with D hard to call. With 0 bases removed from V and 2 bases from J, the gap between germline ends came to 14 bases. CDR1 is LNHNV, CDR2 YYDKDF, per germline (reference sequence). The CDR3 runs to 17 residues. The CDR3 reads CATSRDLQWFGNQPQHF. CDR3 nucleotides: TGTGCCACCAGCAGAGATCTACAGTGGTTCGGCAATCAGCCCCAGCATTTT.

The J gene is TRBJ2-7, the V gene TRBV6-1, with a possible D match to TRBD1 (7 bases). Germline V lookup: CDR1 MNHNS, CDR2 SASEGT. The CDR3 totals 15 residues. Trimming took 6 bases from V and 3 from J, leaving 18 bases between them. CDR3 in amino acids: CASREDRRDIYEQYF. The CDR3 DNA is TGTGCCAGCAGAGAGGACAGGCGGGACATCTACGAGCAGTACTTC.

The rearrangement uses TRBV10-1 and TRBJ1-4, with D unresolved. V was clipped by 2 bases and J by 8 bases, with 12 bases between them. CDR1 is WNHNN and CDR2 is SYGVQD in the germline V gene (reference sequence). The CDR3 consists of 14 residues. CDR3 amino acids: CASSEGHGQEKLFF. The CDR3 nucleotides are TGCGCCAGCAGTGAGGGCCATGGCCAGGAAAAACTGTTTTTT.

The CDR3 loop is CASSLGVSDGEDTGELFF. The CDR3 DNA sequence: TGTGCCAGCAGCTTAGGTGTTTCTGACGGGGAGGACACCGGGGAGCTGTTTTTT. The gene calls are TRBV7-6 and TRBJ2-2, with D possibly being TRBD2 (6 bases). This CDR3 has 18 amino acids. V lost 1 base and J lost 3, with 18 bases in between. CDR1 and CDR2 from the germline V gene are SGHVS and FNYEAQ.

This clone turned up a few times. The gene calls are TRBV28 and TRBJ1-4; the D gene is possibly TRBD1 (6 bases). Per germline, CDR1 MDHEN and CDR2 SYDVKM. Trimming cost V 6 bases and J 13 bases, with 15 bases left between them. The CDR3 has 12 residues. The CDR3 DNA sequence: TGTGCCAGCAGCGAAGGGGGGGAACGACTGTTTTTT. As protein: CASSEGGERLFF.